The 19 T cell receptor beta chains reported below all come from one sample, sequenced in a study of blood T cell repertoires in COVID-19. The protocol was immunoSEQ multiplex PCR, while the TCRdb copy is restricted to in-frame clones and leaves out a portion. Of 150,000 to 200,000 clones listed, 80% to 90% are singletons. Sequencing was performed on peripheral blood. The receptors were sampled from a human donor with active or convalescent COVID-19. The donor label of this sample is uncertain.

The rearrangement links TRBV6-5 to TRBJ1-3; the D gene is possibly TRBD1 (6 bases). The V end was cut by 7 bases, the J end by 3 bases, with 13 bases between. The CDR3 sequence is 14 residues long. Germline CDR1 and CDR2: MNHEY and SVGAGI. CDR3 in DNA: TGTGCCAGCAAGGGGGGGGTTTTTGGAAACACCATATATTTT. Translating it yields CASKGGVFGNTIYF.

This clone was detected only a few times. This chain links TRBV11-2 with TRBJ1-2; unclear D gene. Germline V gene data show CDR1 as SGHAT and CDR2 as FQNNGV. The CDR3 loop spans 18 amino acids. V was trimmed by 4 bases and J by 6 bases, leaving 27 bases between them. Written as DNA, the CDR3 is TGTGCCAGCAGCTCGCTCCGGGGAGGGTTCGCGGGTAGGAATGGCTACACCTTC. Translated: CASSSLRGGFAGRNGYTF.

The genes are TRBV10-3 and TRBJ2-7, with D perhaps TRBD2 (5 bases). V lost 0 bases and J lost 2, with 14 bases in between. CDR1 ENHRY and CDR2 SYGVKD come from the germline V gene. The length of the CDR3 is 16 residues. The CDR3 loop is CAISESGRGRPYEQYF. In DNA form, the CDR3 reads TGTGCCATCAGTGAGTCTGGTCGAGGGCGCCCCTACGAGCAGTACTTC.

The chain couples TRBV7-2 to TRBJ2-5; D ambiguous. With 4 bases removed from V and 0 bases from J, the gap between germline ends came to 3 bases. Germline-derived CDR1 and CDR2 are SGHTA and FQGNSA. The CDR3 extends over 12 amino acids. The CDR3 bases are TGTGCCAGCAGCTCTTACCAAGAGACCCAGTACTTC. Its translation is CASSSYQETQYF.

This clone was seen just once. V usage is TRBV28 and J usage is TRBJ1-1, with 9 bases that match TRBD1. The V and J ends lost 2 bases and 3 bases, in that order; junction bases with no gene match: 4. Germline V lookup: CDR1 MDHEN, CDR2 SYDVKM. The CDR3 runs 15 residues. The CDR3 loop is CASSLGGQGYTEAFF. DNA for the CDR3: TGTGCCAGCAGTTTAGGGGGACAGGGTTACACTGAAGCTTTCTTT.

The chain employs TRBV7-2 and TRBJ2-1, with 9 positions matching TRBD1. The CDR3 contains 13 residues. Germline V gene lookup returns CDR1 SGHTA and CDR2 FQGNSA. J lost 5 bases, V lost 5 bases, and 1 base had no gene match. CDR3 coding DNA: TGTGCCAGCAGCCGGGACAGGGACAATGAGCAGTTCTTC. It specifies CASSRDRDNEQFF.

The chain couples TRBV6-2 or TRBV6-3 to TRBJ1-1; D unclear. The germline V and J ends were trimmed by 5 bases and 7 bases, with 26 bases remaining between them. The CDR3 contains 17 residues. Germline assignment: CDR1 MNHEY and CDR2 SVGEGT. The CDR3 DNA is TGTGCCAGCAGTCCCCTTACGTATAACCGGGATTCAATTGAAGCTTTCTTT. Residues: CASSPLTYNRDSIEAFF.

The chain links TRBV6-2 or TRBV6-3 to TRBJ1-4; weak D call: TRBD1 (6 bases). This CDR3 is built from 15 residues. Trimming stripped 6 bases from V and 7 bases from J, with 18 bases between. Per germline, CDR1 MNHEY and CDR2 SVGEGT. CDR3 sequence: CASSVSGTMSEKLFF. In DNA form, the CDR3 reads TGTGCCAGCAGCGTGTCCGGGACAATGAGTGAAAAACTGTTTTTT.

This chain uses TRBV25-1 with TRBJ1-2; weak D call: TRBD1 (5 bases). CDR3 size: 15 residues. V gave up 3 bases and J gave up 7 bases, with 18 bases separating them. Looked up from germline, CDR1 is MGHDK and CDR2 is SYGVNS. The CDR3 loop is CASSEEIMGTGGYTF. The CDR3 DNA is TGTGCCAGCAGTGAGGAAATAATGGGGACTGGTGGCTACACCTTC.

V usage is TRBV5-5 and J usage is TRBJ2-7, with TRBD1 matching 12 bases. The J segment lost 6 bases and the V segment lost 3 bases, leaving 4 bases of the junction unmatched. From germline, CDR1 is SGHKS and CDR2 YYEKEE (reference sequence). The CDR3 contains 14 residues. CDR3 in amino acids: CASSSGTGGSEQYF. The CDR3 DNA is TGTGCCAGCAGCTCCGGGACAGGGGGCTCCGAGCAGTACTTC.

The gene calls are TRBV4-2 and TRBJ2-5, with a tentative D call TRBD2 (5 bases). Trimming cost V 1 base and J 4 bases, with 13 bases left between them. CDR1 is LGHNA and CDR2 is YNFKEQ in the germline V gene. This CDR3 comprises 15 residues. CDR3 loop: CASSQGGVRAETQYF. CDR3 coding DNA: TGTGCCAGCAGCCAAGGTGGGGTGAGGGCAGAGACCCAGTACTTC.

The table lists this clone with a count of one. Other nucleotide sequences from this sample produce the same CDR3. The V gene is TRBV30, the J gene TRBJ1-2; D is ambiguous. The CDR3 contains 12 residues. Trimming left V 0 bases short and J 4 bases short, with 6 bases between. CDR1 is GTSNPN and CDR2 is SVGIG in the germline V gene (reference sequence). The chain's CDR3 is CAWSVNSYGYTF. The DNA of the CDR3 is TGTGCCTGGAGTGTAAATAGCTATGGCTACACCTTC.

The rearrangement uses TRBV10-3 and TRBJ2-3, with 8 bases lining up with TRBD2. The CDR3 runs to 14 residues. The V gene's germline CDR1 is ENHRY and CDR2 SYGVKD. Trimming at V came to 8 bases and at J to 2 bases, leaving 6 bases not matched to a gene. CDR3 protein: CAIGREGDTDTQYF. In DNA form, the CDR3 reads TGTGCCATCGGTCGGGAGGGTGACACAGATACGCAGTATTTT.

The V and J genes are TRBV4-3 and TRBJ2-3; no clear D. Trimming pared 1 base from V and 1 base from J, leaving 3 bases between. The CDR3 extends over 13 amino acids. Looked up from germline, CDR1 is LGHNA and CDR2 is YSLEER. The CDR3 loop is CASSQVGTDTQYF. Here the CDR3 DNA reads TGCGCCAGCAGCCAAGTCGGCACAGATACGCAGTATTTT.

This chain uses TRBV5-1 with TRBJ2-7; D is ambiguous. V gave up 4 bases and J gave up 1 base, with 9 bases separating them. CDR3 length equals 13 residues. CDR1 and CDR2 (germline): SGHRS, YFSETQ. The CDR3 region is CASSGGSSYEQYF. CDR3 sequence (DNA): TGCGCCAGCAGCGGCGGCAGTTCCTACGAGCAGTACTTC.

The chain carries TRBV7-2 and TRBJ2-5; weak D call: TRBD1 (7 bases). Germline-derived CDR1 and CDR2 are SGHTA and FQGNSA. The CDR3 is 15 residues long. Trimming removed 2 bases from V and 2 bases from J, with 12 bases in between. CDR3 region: CASSLRRGPQETQYF. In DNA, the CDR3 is TGTGCCAGCAGCTTACGGAGGGGGCCTCAAGAGACCCAGTACTTC.

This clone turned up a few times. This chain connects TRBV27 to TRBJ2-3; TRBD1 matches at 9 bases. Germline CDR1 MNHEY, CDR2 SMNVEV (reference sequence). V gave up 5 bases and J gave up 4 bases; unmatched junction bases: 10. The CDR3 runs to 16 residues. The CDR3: CASSTSTGGGADTQYF. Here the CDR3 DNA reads TGTGCCAGCAGTACCTCAACAGGGGGCGGGGCAGATACGCAGTATTTT.

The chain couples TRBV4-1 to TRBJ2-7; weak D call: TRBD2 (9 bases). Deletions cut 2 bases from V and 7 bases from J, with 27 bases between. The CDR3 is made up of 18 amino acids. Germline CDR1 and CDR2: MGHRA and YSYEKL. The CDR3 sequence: CASSQFGQGGSGSWEQYF. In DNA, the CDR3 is TGCGCCAGCAGCCAATTCGGACAGGGTGGTAGCGGGAGTTGGGAGCAGTACTTC.

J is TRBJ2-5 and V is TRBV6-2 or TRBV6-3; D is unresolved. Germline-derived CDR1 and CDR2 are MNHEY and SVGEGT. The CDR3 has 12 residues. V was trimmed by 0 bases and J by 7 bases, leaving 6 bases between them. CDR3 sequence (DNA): TGTGCCAGCAGTTACTCGAGTGGGACCCAGTACTTC. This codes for CASSYSSGTQYF.